The rows below give T cell receptor beta chains drawn from one sample of a study of T-cell reconstitution after alpha-beta-depleted transplantation in children. TCRdb redid the calling of the PCR reads with MiXCR, one entry per CDR3 protein. The sample consists of roughly 500,000 distinct CDR3 sequences, approximately 10% of them appearing once. This specimen consisted of PBMCs, obtained before TCRalphabeta/CD19-depleted stem cell transplant. Receptors were obtained from a child aged 2 to 10 with inherited bone marrow failure, due to receive a stem cell transplant. Both conserved end residues are part of each CDR3. A D gene is named only where the DNA matches it firmly. Size values are once, few and many counts, or a class for expanded clones, and some rows have none.

CDR3nt: TGTGCCATCAGGGAGGCGAGGACTAGCACAGATACGCAGTATTTT
CDR3aa: CAIREARTSTDTQYF
abundance: many
j_gene: TRBJ2-3
len: 15
v_gene: TRBV10-3
d_gene: .

CDR3nt: TGTGCCAGCAGCTTGTTATCGACCTTTGAGCAGTTCTTC
CDR3aa: CASSLLSTFEQFF
abundance: .
j_gene: TRBJ2-1
len: 13
v_gene: TRBV7-2
d_gene: .

CDR3nt: TGTGCCAGCAGCTTAGATAATTCAAACGAAGCTTTCTTT
CDR3aa: CASSLDNSNEAFF
abundance: many
j_gene: TRBJ1-1
len: 13
v_gene: TRBV11-2
d_gene: .

CDR3nt: TGTGCCAGCAGTTCCCAGCGGAGCGGATACACAGATACGCAGTATTTT
CDR3aa: CASSSQRSGYTDTQYF
abundance: few
j_gene: TRBJ2-3
len: 16
v_gene: TRBV12-3/TRBV12-4
d_gene: .

CDR3nt: TGCAGCGCCGGGACTATCTACGAGCAGTACTTC
CDR3aa: CSAGTIYEQYF
abundance: few
j_gene: TRBJ2-7
len: 11
v_gene: TRBV29-1
d_gene: TRBD2

CDR3nt: TGTGCCAGCAGTGGGATAGCGGGAGGGCCGGTGGATGAGCAGTTCTTC
CDR3aa: CASSGIAGGPVDEQFF
abundance: once
j_gene: TRBJ2-1
len: 16
v_gene: TRBV6-1
d_gene: TRBD2

CDR3nt: TGTGCCATCAGGGGGGGCACAACTAATGAAAAACTGTTTTTT
CDR3aa: CAIRGGTTNEKLFF
abundance: many
j_gene: TRBJ1-4
len: 14
v_gene: TRBV10-3
d_gene: .

CDR3nt: TGTGCCATCAGCCGGGACAGGGACGAGCAGTACTTC
CDR3aa: CAISRDRDEQYF
abundance: few
j_gene: TRBJ2-7
len: 12
v_gene: TRBV10-3
d_gene: TRBD1

CDR3nt: TGCAGTGCTTGGGACAGCCCCAATCAGCCCCAGCATTTT
CDR3aa: CSAWDSPNQPQHF
abundance: many
j_gene: TRBJ1-5
len: 13
v_gene: TRBV20-1
d_gene: TRBD1

CDR3nt: TGCAGTGCTAGAGATAGGCGGGAGGGCCTACGCGAGCAGTTCTTC
CDR3aa: CSARDRREGLREQFF
abundance: many
j_gene: TRBJ2-1
len: 15
v_gene: TRBV20-1
d_gene: TRBD2

CDR3nt: TGTGCCAGCAGCTTAGAGGCGGGAGGGTACTACAATGAGCAGTTCTTC
CDR3aa: CASSLEAGGYYNEQFF
abundance: .
j_gene: TRBJ2-1
len: 16
v_gene: TRBV7-8
d_gene: TRBD2

CDR3nt: TGCAGTTACCGGGAGGCATGCTACAATGAGCAGTTCTTC
CDR3aa: CSYREACYNEQFF
abundance: .
j_gene: TRBJ2-1
len: 13
v_gene: TRBV20-1
d_gene: TRBD2

CDR3nt: TGTGCCAGCTCACCGACAGGGCACTCCTACAATGAGCAGTTCTTC
CDR3aa: CASSPTGHSYNEQFF
abundance: many
j_gene: TRBJ2-1
len: 15
v_gene: TRBV18
d_gene: TRBD1

CDR3nt: TGTGCCAGCAGTTTAGATGCAGGGGCTAACTATGGCTACACCTTC
CDR3aa: CASSLDAGANYGYTF
abundance: many
j_gene: TRBJ1-2
len: 15
v_gene: TRBV12-3/TRBV12-4
d_gene: .

CDR3nt: TGCTGTGCTAGTGGGCGTTTGTCCCTAGGATTCGAAAATACGCAGTATTTT
CDR3aa: CCASGRLSLGFENTQYF
abundance: .
j_gene: TRBJ2-3
len: 17
v_gene: TRBV20-1
d_gene: .

CDR3nt: TGTGCCAGCAGGCCGGGACTAGCTCAGGGCGGGCAGTTCTTC
CDR3aa: CASRPGLAQGGQFF
abundance: .
j_gene: TRBJ2-1
len: 14
v_gene: TRBV27
d_gene: TRBD2

CDR3nt: TGTGCCAGCAGTCCCCTTGGGATCAGCACAGATACGCAGTATTTT
CDR3aa: CASSPLGISTDTQYF
abundance: few
j_gene: TRBJ2-3
len: 15
v_gene: TRBV28
d_gene: .

CDR3nt: TGTGCCAGCAGTGAACAGGCTAGCGGGAGCTCCTACGAGCAGTACTTC
CDR3aa: CASSEQASGSSYEQYF
abundance: once
j_gene: TRBJ2-7
len: 16
v_gene: TRBV6-1
d_gene: TRBD2

CDR3nt: TGTGCCAGCAGTTACCTCGCGGTTGGGGACACTGAAGCTTTCTTT
CDR3aa: CASSYLAVGDTEAFF
abundance: many
j_gene: TRBJ1-1
len: 15
v_gene: TRBV6-5
d_gene: .

CDR3nt: TGTGCCAGCAGCCCAGGACAAGCCTTT
CDR3aa: CASSPGQAF
abundance: many
j_gene: TRBJ1-4
len: 9
v_gene: TRBV3-1
d_gene: .

CDR3nt: TGCAGTGCTAGAGAGGGCGGGGACCTGGATTCACCCCTCCACTTT
CDR3aa: CSAREGGDLDSPLHF
abundance: many
j_gene: TRBJ1-6
len: 15
v_gene: TRBV20-1
d_gene: .

CDR3nt: TGCGCCAGCAGTGGACAGGGGATCACAGATACGCAGTATTTT
CDR3aa: CASSGQGITDTQYF
abundance: many
j_gene: TRBJ2-3
len: 14
v_gene: TRBV10-1
d_gene: TRBD1

CDR3nt: TGTGCCAGCAGCTTTCTCCGGGAGGGGTCTGACAATGAGCAGTTCTTC
CDR3aa: CASSFLREGSDNEQFF
abundance: .
j_gene: TRBJ2-1
len: 16
v_gene: TRBV7-9
d_gene: TRBD2

CDR3nt: TGCGCCAGCAGTGAGCAATGGGAGATAGTGAACACTGAAGCTTTCTTT
CDR3aa: CASSEQWEIVNTEAFF
abundance: many
j_gene: TRBJ1-1
len: 16
v_gene: TRBV10-2
d_gene: .

CDR3nt: TGTGCCAGCAGTACACAGAACACCGGGGAGCTGTTTTTT
CDR3aa: CASSTQNTGELFF
abundance: many
j_gene: TRBJ2-2
len: 13
v_gene: TRBV28
d_gene: .

CDR3nt: TGCAGTGCCACTCCAGCAACTAGCGGAGACTACAATGAGCAGTTCTTC
CDR3aa: CSATPATSGDYNEQFF
abundance: few
j_gene: TRBJ2-1
len: 16
v_gene: TRBV20-1
d_gene: TRBD2

CDR3nt: TGCGCCAGCAGCCTCGGTCCCGGGACAGGGCGGAGCAATCAGCCCCAGCATTTT
CDR3aa: CASSLGPGTGRSNQPQHF
abundance: many
j_gene: TRBJ1-5
len: 18
v_gene: TRBV5-1
d_gene: TRBD1

CDR3nt: TGTGCCAGCAGCTTAGTGGCACAGGGGACCTACGAGCAGTACTTC
CDR3aa: CASSLVAQGTYEQYF
abundance: many
j_gene: TRBJ2-7
len: 15
v_gene: TRBV7-8
d_gene: TRBD1

CDR3nt: TGTGCCAGCAGCGCTGAGTTAAGGGATACGCAGTATTTT
CDR3aa: CASSAELRDTQYF
abundance: .
j_gene: TRBJ2-3
len: 13
v_gene: TRBV12-3/TRBV12-4
d_gene: .

CDR3nt: TGTGCCAGCAGTTCCCTGGCGGTTGGCAACACAGATACGCAGTATTTT
CDR3aa: CASSSLAVGNTDTQYF
abundance: many
j_gene: TRBJ2-3
len: 16
v_gene: TRBV27
d_gene: .

CDR3nt: TGTGCCAGCAGCCCGCCCGGGGGGCGCACAGATACGCAGTATTTT
CDR3aa: CASSPPGGRTDTQYF
abundance: many
j_gene: TRBJ2-3
len: 15
v_gene: TRBV6-5
d_gene: .

CDR3nt: TGTGCCAGCAGTGACCTTGCGATTAGCTCCTACAATGAGCAGTTCTTC
CDR3aa: CASSDLAISSYNEQFF
abundance: many
j_gene: TRBJ2-1
len: 16
v_gene: TRBV2
d_gene: .

CDR3nt: TGCAGTGCGGCGGGGGGGAGGTACACTGAAGCTTTCTTT
CDR3aa: CSAAGGRYTEAFF
abundance: many
j_gene: TRBJ1-1
len: 13
v_gene: TRBV20-1
d_gene: .

CDR3nt: TGTGCCTGGAGAGGTCGGAACGAGCAGTACTTC
CDR3aa: CAWRGRNEQYF
abundance: few
j_gene: TRBJ2-7
len: 11
v_gene: TRBV30
d_gene: .

CDR3nt: TGTGCCAGCAGCTTAAACTCACCATATTACGAGCAGTACTTC
CDR3aa: CASSLNSPYYEQYF
abundance: many
j_gene: TRBJ2-7
len: 14
v_gene: TRBV11-2
d_gene: .

CDR3nt: TGCAGCGTACGCCGGGACATCCAAGAGACCCAGTACTTC
CDR3aa: CSVRRDIQETQYF
abundance: many
j_gene: TRBJ2-5
len: 13
v_gene: TRBV29-1
d_gene: .